Below are 12 T cell receptor beta chains sequenced from a single sample in a study of OX40 agonist ivuxolimab in advanced cancers. Produced via immunoSEQ multiplex PCR; TCRdb's table is partial and in-frame only. The table has fewer than 80,000 clones, 84% seen once. The sample here was CD4+ or CD8+ T cells sorted from blood, taken in a trial of the OX40 agonist ivuxolimab. These receptors all come from an adult with an advanced solid tumor such as melanoma, head and neck, liver or kidney cancer.

The table lists this clone with a count of one. V and J are TRBV7-9 and TRBJ1-1; D remains ambiguous. V dropped 1 base and J dropped 6 bases, with 6 bases sitting between them. This CDR3 is 12 amino acids long. Looked up from germline, CDR1 is SEHNR and CDR2 is FQNEAQ (reference sequence). CDR3 DNA: TGTGCCAGCAGCTTAGATTGGGCTGAAGCTTTCTTT. Translated: CASSLDWAEAFF. Together with reference TRBV7-9 and TRBJ1-1, the CDR3 gives the full variable domain: DTGVSQNPRHKITKRGQNVTFRCDPISEHNRLYWYRQTLGQGPEFLTYFQNEAQLEKSRLLSDRFSAERPKGSFSTLEIQRTEQGDSAMYLCASSLDWAEAFFGQGTRLTVV.

CDR3 region: CASSLGQGSTDTQYF. The CDR3 nucleotides read TGTGCCAGCAGCTTAGGTCAGGGAAGTACAGATACGCAGTATTTT. The rearrangement uses TRBV11-2 and TRBJ2-3; D possibly corresponds to TRBD1 (5 bases). The V gene's germline CDR1 is SGHAT and CDR2 FQNNGV. The CDR3 consists of 15 residues. V was trimmed by 1 base and J by 3 bases, leaving 11 bases between them.

The chain couples TRBV5-6 to TRBJ2-3; D is unresolved. In germline, CDR1 is SGHDT, CDR2 YYEEEE. V was cut by 4 bases and J by 0 bases, with 15 bases left in between. The CDR3 is 16 amino acids. CDR3 DNA sequence: TGTGCCAGCAGCCCCGGGTCACTGAGAAGCACAGATACGCAGTATTTT. It translates to CASSPGSLRSTDTQYF.

The chain joins TRBV6-5 to TRBJ1-2; perhaps TRBD1 as D (6 bases). Germline CDR1 is MNHEY and CDR2 is SVGAGI. This CDR3 contains 14 residues. V shed 6 bases and J shed 8 bases, with 19 bases lying between them. This CDR3 is CASSRPWQGQGYTF. Here the CDR3 DNA reads TGTGCCAGCAGCCGTCCGTGGCAGGGGCAAGGCTACACCTTC.

This clone is a singleton in its sample. The J gene is TRBJ2-3, the V gene TRBV5-4; 14 bases match TRBD2. Trimming at V came to 4 bases and at J to 6 bases, leaving 10 bases not matched to a gene. This CDR3 has 17 residues. Germline V gene lookup returns CDR1 SGHNT and CDR2 YYREEE (reference sequence). CDR3 region: CASSTGTSGSLWDTQYF. Here the CDR3 DNA reads TGTGCCAGCAGCACGGGGACTAGCGGGAGTTTATGGGATACGCAGTATTTT.

This chain joins TRBV10-3 and TRBJ1-1; D gene ambiguous. V lost 0 bases and J 3 bases, leaving 8 bases between the germline ends. The CDR3 extends over 14 amino acids. The germline V gene has CDR1 ENHRY and CDR2 SYGVKD. The CDR3 spells CAISESNRDTEAFF. CDR3 nucleotides: TGTGCCATCAGTGAGTCTAACCGAGACACTGAAGCTTTCTTT.

The chain combines TRBV4-1 with TRBJ1-1; D perhaps matches TRBD1 (6 bases). CDR3 length: 14 amino acids. Germline CDR1 is MGHRA and CDR2 is YSYEKL. V lost 2 bases and J lost 6, with 13 bases in between. The CDR3 reads CASSQLQGSAEAFF. The CDR3, as DNA: TGCGCCAGCAGCCAACTACAGGGATCAGCTGAAGCTTTCTTT.

The chain combines TRBV2 with TRBJ2-7; D is perhaps TRBD2 (6 bases). This CDR3 has 14 amino acids. Germline V lookup: CDR1 SNHLY, CDR2 FYNNEI. V was clipped by 7 bases and J by 0 bases, with 13 bases between them. The CDR3 nucleotides are TGTGCCAGCATTATGGGACTTAGCTCCTACGAGCAGTACTTC. It encodes CASIMGLSSYEQYF.

The chain joins TRBV25-1 to TRBJ1-1; D is possibly TRBD1 (5 bases). Looked up from germline, CDR1 is MGHDK and CDR2 is SYGVNS. Trimming took off 7 bases at V and 10 bases at J, with 16 bases between the two ends. This CDR3 region has 12 residues. The chain's CDR3 is CASIGRGWGAFF. The CDR3, as DNA: TGTGCCAGCATCGGGCGGGGCTGGGGAGCTTTCTTT.

The rearrangement joins TRBV5-6 to TRBJ2-5; 8 nucleotides match TRBD1. The CDR3 contains 16 residues. Germline V lookup: CDR1 SGHDT, CDR2 YYEEEE. V lost 4 bases to trimming and J lost 5 bases; unmatched junction nucleotides: 13. CDR3 sequence reads: CASSPRLQGVEETQYF. The CDR3 DNA sequence: TGTGCCAGCAGCCCCCGACTACAGGGGGTCGAGGAGACCCAGTACTTC.

This clone appeared a few times. The J gene is TRBJ1-1, the V gene TRBV7-2; no clear D gene. V was shortened by 8 bases and J by 3 bases, with 13 bases between the two germline ends. The CDR3 is 13 amino acids. Germline CDR1 is SGHTA and CDR2 is FQGNSA. Here the CDR3 reads CASAWRRHTEAFF. CDR3 nucleotides: TGTGCCAGCGCTTGGAGGAGACACACTGAAGCTTTCTTT.

This clone was recorded once. The V and J genes are TRBV29-1 and TRBJ1-1; no clear D gene. The germline V gene encodes CDR1 SQVTM and CDR2 ANQGSEA. V lost 5 bases and J 2 bases, leaving 6 bases between the germline ends. This CDR3 contains 11 residues. CDR3: CSVKRNTEAFF. CDR3 DNA sequence: TGCAGCGTTAAGAGAAACACTGAAGCTTTCTTT. The full variable domain, its missing parts supplied by reference TRBV29-1 and TRBJ1-1, is SAVISQKPSRDICQRGTSLTIQCQVDSQVTMMFWYRQQPGQSLTLIATANQGSEATYESGFVIDKFPISRPNLTFSTLTVSNMSPEDSSIYLCSVKRNTEAFFGQGTRLTVV.